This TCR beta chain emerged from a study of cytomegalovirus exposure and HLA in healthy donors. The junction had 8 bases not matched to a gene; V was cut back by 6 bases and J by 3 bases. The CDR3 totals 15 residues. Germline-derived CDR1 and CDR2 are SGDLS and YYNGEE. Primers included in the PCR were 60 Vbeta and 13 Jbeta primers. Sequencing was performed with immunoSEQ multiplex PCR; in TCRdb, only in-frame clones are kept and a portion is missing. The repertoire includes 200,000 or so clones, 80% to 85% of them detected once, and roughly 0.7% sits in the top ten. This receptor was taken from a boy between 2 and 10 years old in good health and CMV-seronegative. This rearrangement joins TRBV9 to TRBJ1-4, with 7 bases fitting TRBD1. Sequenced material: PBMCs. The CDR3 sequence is CASNLGGLANEKLFF. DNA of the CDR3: TGTGCCAGCAATCTAGGGGGCCTTGCTAATGAAAAACTGTTTTTT.